A single sample is the source of the 8 T cell receptor beta chains below, sequenced in a study of OX40 agonist ivuxolimab in advanced cancers. This table comes from immunoSEQ multiplex PCR, and its TCRdb copy is limited to in-frame clones, with some not included. The table has 45,000 to 60,000 clones, 84% seen once. The source was CD4+ or CD8+ T cells sorted from blood, collected in a trial of the OX40 agonist ivuxolimab. These receptors were taken from an adult with an advanced solid tumor such as melanoma, head and neck, liver or kidney cancer.

The chain is built from TRBV9 and TRBJ2-7; 7 positions match TRBD1. Germline V gene sequence: CDR1 SGDLS, CDR2 YYNGEE. The CDR3 is 14 amino acids. V gave up 3 bases and J gave up 2 bases; unmatched junction bases: 5. CDR3 nucleotides: TGTGCCAGCAGCGGAGGGACAGTTACCTACGAGCAGTACTTC. It is translated as CASSGGTVTYEQYF. Supplemented by reference TRBV9 and TRBJ2-7, the full variable domain reads DSGVTQTPKHLITATGQRVTLRCSPRSGDLSVYWYQQSLDQGLQFLIQYYNGEERAKGNILERFSAQQFPDLHSELNLSSLELGDSALYFCASSGGTVTYEQYFGPGTRLTVT.

J is TRBJ2-7 and V is TRBV28; possible D gene TRBD2, 5 bases. Germline V gene sequence: CDR1 MDHEN, CDR2 SYDVKM. CDR3 length: 17 amino acids. The V and J ends lost 2 bases and 3 bases respectively, with 20 bases between them. CDR3 bases: TGTGCCAGCAGTTTAGATTACGTTGGTAGCGTAAGCTACGAGCAGTACTTC. Translating it yields CASSLDYVGSVSYEQYF.

V gene TRBV9 combines with J gene TRBJ2-7, with 7 bases matching TRBD2. Trimming removed 3 bases from V and 9 bases from J; junction bases left unmatched: 9. This CDR3 spans 13 amino acids. The germline CDR1 and CDR2 sequences are SGDLS and YYNGEE. The CDR3 region has the DNA TGTGCCAGCAGCGGGCTAGGGACTACGGGGCAGTACTTC. Translation gives CASSGLGTTGQYF.

This chain uses TRBV13 with TRBJ1-2; 8 bases are shared with TRBD1. With V trimmed by 5 bases and J by 0 bases, 5 bases remained unmatched. The CDR3 runs 15 residues. Germline CDR1 is PRHDT and CDR2 is FYEKMQ (reference sequence). The CDR3 region has the DNA TGTGCCAGCAGCCCGGGACAGGCGACTAACTATGGCTACACCTTC. Translating gives CASSPGQATNYGYTF.

Remarks on this clone: No DNA is shown, since the ends of the CDR3 on it are uncertain; the CDR3 is the one TCRdb lists. The rearrangement joins TRBV6-1 to TRBJ1-1; TRBD1 is the table's D call and was not checked against the DNA. The CDR3 has 12 amino acids, counting both end residues. Germline assignment: CDR1 MNHNS and CDR2 SASEGT. CDR3 region: CASILGAAEAFF.

The chain employs TRBV6-5 and TRBJ2-6; D is undetermined. CDR1 is MNHEY and CDR2 is SVGAGI in the germline V gene. This CDR3 has 12 amino acids. V dropped 11 bases and J dropped 2 bases, with 7 bases sitting between them. In DNA form, the CDR3 reads TGTGCCGTCCTTACTGGGGCCAACGTCCTGACTTTC. Its protein is CAVLTGANVLTF.

To note about this clone: A much larger clonotype is one base distant, so this may be a read error. This sample also contains other DNA sequences that code for the same CDR3. CDR3 protein: CASSMRPGGYNQPQHF. CDR3 DNA: TGTGCCAGCAGTATGAGGCCAGGGGGTTACAATCAGCCCCAGCATTTT. The chain uses TRBV19 and TRBJ1-5, with 7 bases fitting TRBD1. The CDR3 consists of 16 residues. Germline-derived CDR1 and CDR2 are LNHDA and SQIVND (reference sequence).

This clone was seen more than once but under ten times. V gene TRBV19 combines with J gene TRBJ1-5; no definite D call. The germline V and J ends were trimmed by 8 bases and 0 bases, with 8 bases remaining between them. This CDR3 has 13 residues. Germline lookup yields CDR1 LNHDA and CDR2 SQIVND (reference sequence). The CDR3 DNA reads TGTGCCAGTCAGACTTATAGCAATCAGCCCCAGCATTTT. Amino acid sequence: CASQTYSNQPQHF.